Shown below are 29 T cell receptor beta chains from a single sample sequenced in a study of human T cells and chemical hapten exposure. Time point defined: patch test 1, 2 weeks after DPC sensitization. Treatment of the sample: therapeutic diphenylcyclopropenone sensitization with weekly scalp DPC. TCRdb recomputed calls from the RACE reads with MiXCR, one row per CDR3 protein. The profile shows 340,000 or so distinct CDR3 sequences, under 9% of them singletons. Sequenced here: whole blood, sampled in connection with sensitization to the hapten diphenylcyclopropenone (DPC). These receptors were collected from a woman under 30 with alopecia areata. Some clones in this sample may be carry-over from other donors' samples.

V is TRBV12-3 or TRBV12-4 and J is TRBJ2-6; no reliable D call. V lost 5 bases, J lost 1 base, and 12 bases lay in between. This CDR3 comprises 16 residues. This CDR3 is CASSLQPGSGANVLTF. CDR3 coding DNA: TGTGCCAGCAGTCTCCAGCCCGGTTCTGGGGCCAACGTCCTGACTTTC.

This clonotype has at least ten counts. The genes are TRBV7-8 and TRBJ2-1; 11 bases are a match to TRBD1. The CDR3 runs to 16 residues. V was clipped by 1 base and J by 13 bases; unmatched bases: 12. The germline V gene encodes CDR1 SGHVS and CDR2 FQNEAQ. CDR3 protein: CASSLVSVGQGAGQFF. The DNA of the CDR3 is TGTGCCAGCAGCTTAGTATCCGTCGGACAGGGGGCAGGTCAGTTCTTC.

This clonotype was detected only a few times. CDR3 in amino acids: CASSRDLSGANVLTF. In nucleotides, the CDR3 is TGTGCCAGCAGTCGAGACCTTTCTGGGGCCAACGTCCTGACTTTC. This chain uses TRBV6-2 or TRBV6-3 with TRBJ2-6; D not certain. CDR1 MNHEY and CDR2 SVGEGT come from the germline V gene. The length of the CDR3 is 15 residues. Trimming left V 5 bases short and J 1 base short, with 9 bases between.

This clonotype was recorded a few times. The genes are TRBV12-3 or TRBV12-4 and TRBJ1-3; 9 bases are a match to TRBD1. This CDR3 region has 13 residues. Trimming at V came to 5 bases and at J to 8 bases, leaving 4 bases not matched to a gene. CDR3 sequence (DNA): TGTGCCAGCAGTCGGGACAGGGCGTACACCATATATTTT. This translates into CASSRDRAYTIYF.

This chain uses TRBV7-3 with TRBJ1-2; D perhaps matches TRBD1 (5 bases). Trimming shortened V by 5 bases and J by 5 bases, and 12 bases separated the two germline ends. The CDR3 spans 13 residues. CDR1 and CDR2 (germline): SGHTA, FQGTGA. CDR3 protein: CASSRDGGYGYTF. The CDR3 DNA is TGTGCCAGCAGCAGGGACGGAGGGTATGGCTACACCTTC.

The chain has TRBV3-1 and TRBJ1-1; D not certain. CDR1 and CDR2 (germline): LGHDT, YNNKEL (reference sequence). V was cut by 0 bases and J by 0 bases, with 8 bases left in between. There are 15 residues in the CDR3. The CDR3 DNA reads as TGTGCCAGCAGCCAAGAAATAGGCCTGAACACTGAAGCTTTCTTT. This translates into CASSQEIGLNTEAFF.

This chain joins TRBV28 and TRBJ2-3; 8 bases fit TRBD2. V gave up 2 bases and J gave up 1 base; unmatched junction bases: 5. The CDR3 runs to 16 residues. Per the germline V gene, CDR1 is MDHEN and CDR2 is SYDVKM. CDR3 residues: CASSLVTSVRTDTQYF. The CDR3 region has the DNA TGTGCCAGCAGTTTAGTGACTAGCGTACGCACAGATACGCAGTATTTT.

The table lists this clonotype with many counts. V usage is TRBV20-1 and J usage is TRBJ2-5; 8 bases fit TRBD2. The CDR3 runs to 15 residues. The germline V gene has CDR1 DFQATT and CDR2 SNEGSKA (reference sequence). Trimming took 3 bases from V and 4 from J; bases not matched to a gene: 10. The CDR3 region is CSASFSGEGLETQYF. Here the CDR3 DNA reads TGCAGTGCTAGCTTTAGCGGGGAGGGGTTAGAGACCCAGTACTTC.

The V and J genes are TRBV10-3 and TRBJ1-4; TRBD1 matches at 8 bases. Trimming took 3 bases from V and 6 from J; bases not matched to a gene: 6. Germline V gene sequence: CDR1 ENHRY, CDR2 SYGVKD. The CDR3 is 15 residues long. Here the CDR3 reads CAISDRGQGDEKLFF. DNA of the CDR3: TGTGCCATCAGTGACAGGGGGCAGGGCGATGAAAAACTGTTTTTT.

The genes are TRBV28 and TRBJ2-3, with 10 bases identical to TRBD2. The CDR3 has 15 amino acids. Germline lookup yields CDR1 MDHEN and CDR2 SYDVKM. Trimming took 2 bases from V and 6 from J; bases not matched to a gene: 5. The CDR3 is CASSLISGGVDTQYF. In nucleotides, the CDR3 is TGTGCCAGCAGTTTAATCAGCGGGGGGGTGGATACGCAGTATTTT. The variable domain in full, with the rest retrieved from reference TRBV28 and TRBJ2-3, is DVKVTQSSRYLVKRTGEKVFLECVQDMDHENMFWYRQDPGLGLRLIYFSYDVKMKEKGDIPEGYSVSREKKERFSLILESASTNQTSMYLCASSLISGGVDTQYFGPGTRLTVL.

This clonotype has a handful of counts. V is TRBV6-5 and J is TRBJ2-3, with 15 bases lining up with TRBD2. Trimming cost V 11 bases and J 1 base; bases outside gene matches: 7. The CDR3 contains 16 residues. Germline CDR1 and CDR2: MNHEY and SVGAGI. The DNA of the CDR3 is TGTGCCTGCGGGACTAGCGGGGGGATGCGCACAGATACGCAGTATTTT. It translates to CACGTSGGMRTDTQYF.

This clonotype was seen ten or more times. This chain uses TRBV6-5 with TRBJ2-7; weak D call: TRBD1 (6 bases). This CDR3 is built from 13 residues. The V gene lost 2 bases and the J gene lost 6 bases, with 11 bases spanning the gap. Germline V lookup: CDR1 MNHEY, CDR2 SVGAGI. CDR3 in DNA: TGTGCCAGCAGTTACCTAGGACAGCTCGAGCAGTACTTC. It encodes CASSYLGQLEQYF.

This clonotype was detected only a few times. The CDR3 sequence: CASSSAEDWDGYTF. CDR3 in DNA: TGTGCCAGCAGTTCAGCAGAGGATTGGGATGGCTACACCTTC. The chain is built from TRBV6-5 and TRBJ1-2; D gene uncertain. CDR3 length equals 14 residues. Per the germline V gene, CDR1 is MNHEY and CDR2 is SVGAGI. Trimming stripped 4 bases from V and 6 bases from J, with 15 bases between.

This clonotype was detected ten times or more. Its ends do not fully match the called genes, so a read error is possible. This chain links TRBV13 with TRBJ2-7, with unresolved D. Germline loops: CDR1 PRHDT, CDR2 FYEKMQ (reference sequence). The CDR3 loop spans 15 amino acids. The CDR3 nucleotides read TGTGCCAGCAGCCTAGGGTTGAGACCCGGGTACGAGCAGTACTTC. Its protein product is CASSLGLRPGYEQYF. Supplemented by reference TRBV13 and TRBJ2-7, the full variable domain reads AAGVIQSPRHLIKEKRETATLKCYPIPRHDTVYWYQQGPGQDPQFLISFYEKMQSDKGSIPDRFSAQQFSDYHSELNMSSLELGDSALYFCASSLGLRPGYEQYFGPGTRLTVT.

This clonotype has just a few counts. The chain employs TRBV20-1 and TRBJ2-5; 9 bases agree with TRBD2. J gave up 4 bases and V 4 bases, and 10 bases lay outside the gene matches. There are 15 residues in the CDR3. Germline CDR1 is DFQATT and CDR2 is SNEGSKA (reference sequence). The CDR3 region has the DNA TGCAGTGCTACCAGCGGGGGGACTCAAGGAGAGACCCAGTACTTC. It yields the protein CSATSGGTQGETQYF.

The V and J genes are TRBV7-9 and TRBJ2-2, with a weak D call TRBD2 (5 bases). Trimming took off 4 bases at V and 4 bases at J, with 16 bases between the two ends. CDR3 length equals 16 residues. CDR1 SEHNR and CDR2 FQNEAQ come from the germline V gene (reference sequence). The CDR3 region has the DNA TGTGCCAGCAGCTCCTCGGAGGACGGTCTCACCGGGGAGCTGTTTTTT. This translates into CASSSSEDGLTGELFF. The entire variable domain, with the rest obtained from reference TRBV7-9 and TRBJ2-2, is as follows: DTGVSQNPRHKITKRGQNVTFRCDPISEHNRLYWYRQTLGQGPEFLTYFQNEAQLEKSRLLSDRFSAERPKGSFSTLEIQRTEQGDSAMYLCASSSSEDGLTGELFFGEGSRLTVL.

The genes are TRBV2 and TRBJ1-4, with 8 bases identical to TRBD1. This CDR3 contains 14 residues. In germline, CDR1 is SNHLY, CDR2 FYNNEI. Germline trimming cut 5 bases from V and 4 bases from J; bases unmatched to any gene: 3. The CDR3 loop is CASSRGQVNEKLFF. The CDR3 coding sequence is TGTGCCAGCAGTCGGGGACAGGTTAATGAAAAACTGTTTTTT.

This clonotype has only a few counts. The CDR3 reads CASSFRGLTDTQYF. In nucleotides, the CDR3 is TGCGCCAGCAGCTTCAGGGGCCTCACAGATACGCAGTATTTT. V and J are TRBV5-1 and TRBJ2-3; weak D call: TRBD1 (6 bases). The germline V gene encodes CDR1 SGHRS and CDR2 YFSETQ. The CDR3 is made up of 14 amino acids. With 2 bases removed from V and 2 bases from J, the gap between germline ends came to 9 bases.

This clonotype turned up a few times. The chain is built from TRBV10-3 and TRBJ1-2, with 11 positions matching TRBD1. The trim removed 6 bases at V and 7 bases at J, leaving 4 bases unmatched. This CDR3 contains 13 residues. Per the germline V gene, CDR1 is ENHRY and CDR2 is SYGVKD. CDR3: CAISGQGAFGYTF. CDR3 coding DNA: TGTGCCATCAGCGGACAGGGGGCGTTTGGCTACACCTTC.

The V gene is TRBV27, the J gene TRBJ1-2; no firm D call. The CDR3 length is 14 residues. In germline, CDR1 is MNHEY, CDR2 SMNVEV (reference sequence). V was trimmed by 3 bases and J by 4 bases, leaving 12 bases between them. This CDR3 reads CASSLKGLGYGYTF. Here the CDR3 DNA reads TGTGCCAGCAGTTTGAAGGGTTTAGGCTATGGCTACACCTTC.

Only a few counts were recorded for this clonotype. This chain links TRBV4-3 with TRBJ2-2; 15 bases map to TRBD2. This CDR3 has 19 residues. The V gene end was trimmed by 2 bases and the J gene end by 0 bases; junction bases not matched to a gene: 4. Germline CDR1 reads LGHNA; CDR2 reads YSLEER. This CDR3 is CASSQFWTSGGANTGELFF. The CDR3, as DNA: TGCGCCAGCAGCCAATTCTGGACTAGCGGGGGGGCGAACACCGGGGAGCTGTTTTTT.

This clonotype was seen at least ten times. This chain connects TRBV28 to TRBJ1-5; D gene uncertain. Germline V CDR1 and CDR2: MDHEN, SYDVKM. The CDR3 length is 14 residues. The ends were cut back, 8 bases at V and 3 bases at J, with 14 bases in the middle. The CDR3 DNA reads TGTGCCAGCTCACCCATTACCCTCAATCAGCCCCAGCATTTT. Protein: CASSPITLNQPQHF.

The V gene is TRBV4-2, the J gene TRBJ1-6; no definite D call. CDR3 length: 17 amino acids. Looked up from germline, CDR1 is LGHNA and CDR2 is YNFKEQ. V was cut by 0 bases and J by 5 bases, with 14 bases left in between. For the CDR3, the DNA is TGTGCCAGCAGCCAAGAACGAGTTTCGGGCAATAATTCACCCCTCCACTTT. It translates to CASSQERVSGNNSPLHF.

This clonotype came up a few times. This chain uses TRBV7-2 with TRBJ1-4; D is uncertain. This CDR3 is built from 11 residues. Between the trimmed V and J ends, which lost 4 bases and 4 bases, there was a span of 1 base. Germline loops: CDR1 SGHTA, CDR2 FQGNSA. Here the CDR3 reads CASSYNEKLFF. DNA of the CDR3: TGTGCCAGCAGCTATAATGAAAAACTGTTTTTT.

The chain carries TRBV29-1 and TRBJ2-5, with 7 bases fitting TRBD1. The CDR3 has 14 amino acids. Trimming at V came to 6 bases and at J to 3 bases, leaving 10 bases not matched to a gene. The germline CDR1 and CDR2 sequences are SQVTM and ANQGSEA. This CDR3 is CSVSLWTGEETQYF. In nucleotides, the CDR3 is TGCAGCGTCTCTCTTTGGACAGGAGAAGAGACCCAGTACTTC.

The chain carries TRBV7-9 and TRBJ1-2, with D unclear. Per the germline V gene, CDR1 is SEHNR and CDR2 is FQNEAQ (reference sequence). CDR3 length: 14 residues. The ends were cut back, 3 bases at V and 6 bases at J, with 14 bases in the middle. The CDR3 spells CASSFDGGLDGYTF. The CDR3 nucleotides read TGTGCCAGCAGCTTCGACGGCGGGCTGGATGGCTACACCTTC.

At least ten counts were recorded for this clonotype. V is TRBV4-2 and J is TRBJ1-1, with 10 bases matching TRBD1. The germline gives CDR1 LGHNA, CDR2 YNFKEQ. J lost 0 bases, V lost 7 bases, and 14 bases had no gene match. The CDR3 is 18 amino acids. This CDR3 reads CASTLGSGQGVLNTEAFF. CDR3 sequence (DNA): TGTGCCAGCACCCTCGGGTCAGGACAGGGGGTTTTGAACACTGAAGCTTTCTTT.

V is TRBV9 and J is TRBJ2-2; possible D gene TRBD1, 6 bases. The CDR3 has 15 residues. V was clipped by 5 bases and J by 0 bases, with 11 bases between them. Germline V lookup: CDR1 SGDLS, CDR2 YYNGEE. The CDR3 DNA reads TGTGCCAGCAGAGAGGGGGTCTCGAACACCGGGGAGCTGTTTTTT. Translating gives CASREGVSNTGELFF.

This clonotype was found a few times. The gene calls are TRBV24-1 and TRBJ2-3; 9 positions match TRBD1. The CDR3 is 14 amino acids. Per germline, CDR1 KGHDR and CDR2 SFDVKD. V was pared by 7 bases and J by 4 bases, with 5 bases of the junction left unmatched. The CDR3 is CATRDRGEADTQYF. The CDR3 DNA sequence: TGTGCCACCAGGGACAGGGGTGAAGCAGATACGCAGTATTTT.